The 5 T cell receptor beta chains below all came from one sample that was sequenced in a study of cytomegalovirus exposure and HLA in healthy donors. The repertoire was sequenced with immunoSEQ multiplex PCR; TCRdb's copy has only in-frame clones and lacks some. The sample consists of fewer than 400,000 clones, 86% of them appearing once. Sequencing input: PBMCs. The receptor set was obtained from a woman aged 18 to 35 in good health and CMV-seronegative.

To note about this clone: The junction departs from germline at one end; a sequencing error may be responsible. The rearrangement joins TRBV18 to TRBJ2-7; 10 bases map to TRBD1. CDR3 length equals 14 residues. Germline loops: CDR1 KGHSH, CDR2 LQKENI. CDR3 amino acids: CASSAPGQGKEQYF. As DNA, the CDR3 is TGTGCCAGCTCAGCACCGGGACAGGGGAAGGAGCAGTACTTC.

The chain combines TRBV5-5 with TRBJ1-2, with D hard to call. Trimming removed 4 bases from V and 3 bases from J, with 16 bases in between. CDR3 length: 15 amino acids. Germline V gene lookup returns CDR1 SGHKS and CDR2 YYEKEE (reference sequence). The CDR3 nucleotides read TGTGCCAGCAGCCCGGGTCCGGCGGTTGACTATGGCTACACCTTC. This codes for CASSPGPAVDYGYTF.

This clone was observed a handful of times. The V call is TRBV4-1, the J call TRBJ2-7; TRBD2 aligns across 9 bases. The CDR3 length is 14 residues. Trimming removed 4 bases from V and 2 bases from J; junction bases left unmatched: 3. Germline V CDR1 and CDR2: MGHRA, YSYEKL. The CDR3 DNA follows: TGCGCCAGCAGCCGTCTAGCGGGGACCTACGAGCAGTACTTC. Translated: CASSRLAGTYEQYF.

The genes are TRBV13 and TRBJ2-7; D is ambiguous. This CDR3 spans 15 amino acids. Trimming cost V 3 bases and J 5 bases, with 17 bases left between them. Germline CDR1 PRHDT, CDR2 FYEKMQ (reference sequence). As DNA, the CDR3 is TGTGCCAGCAGCTTGGCTGTTCAGGTTTGGAACGAGCAGTACTTC. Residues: CASSLAVQVWNEQYF.

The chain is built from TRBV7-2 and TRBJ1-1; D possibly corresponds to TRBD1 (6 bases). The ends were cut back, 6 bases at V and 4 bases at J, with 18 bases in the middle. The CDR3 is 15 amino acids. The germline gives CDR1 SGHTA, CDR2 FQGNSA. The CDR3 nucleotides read TGTGCCAGCAGTTGGACCGGACAGACGACCACTGAAGCTTTCTTT. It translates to CASSWTGQTTTEAFF.